The T cell receptor (beta chain) described here comes from a study of T cell repertoires in cytomegalovirus infection. Overall study context: The authors used CMV epitopes that were HLA-C-restricted (recently identified) and HLA-B-restricted (well studied). Public TCR beta signatures provided an indication of both CMV infection and a matching HLA type.

A note on this clonotype: Its antigen is not identified.

One entry per CDR3 protein, called by TCRdb with MiXCR from the reads. Altogether some 920,000 distinct CDR3 sequences are present, around 29% being singletons, with the ten largest covering about 14%. Study outcomes and limitations: Carriers of CMV plus the relevant HLA were identified by cumulative public TCR beta family frequency. Clonotype analysis showed dominance of the ex vivo response by HLA-C-restricted CMV-specific TCR beta clonotypes.

Per germline, CDR1 SGHDT and CDR2 YYEEEE. This CDR3 has 13 residues. The V end lost 2 bases, the J end lost 3 bases, and 8 bases lay between the germline ends. The origin of this receptor is a human donor in good health (CMV status not recorded). Some clones in this sample may be carry-over from other donors' samples. The J gene is TRBJ2-5, the V gene TRBV5-6; the D gene is possibly TRBD1 (5 bases). The starting material was cultured CD8+ T cells from PBMCs, obtained from culture after CMV antigen stimulation. CDR3 loop: CASSFSGKETQYF. CDR3 DNA sequence: TGTGCCAGCAGCTTTTCAGGGAAAGAGACCCAGTACTTC.